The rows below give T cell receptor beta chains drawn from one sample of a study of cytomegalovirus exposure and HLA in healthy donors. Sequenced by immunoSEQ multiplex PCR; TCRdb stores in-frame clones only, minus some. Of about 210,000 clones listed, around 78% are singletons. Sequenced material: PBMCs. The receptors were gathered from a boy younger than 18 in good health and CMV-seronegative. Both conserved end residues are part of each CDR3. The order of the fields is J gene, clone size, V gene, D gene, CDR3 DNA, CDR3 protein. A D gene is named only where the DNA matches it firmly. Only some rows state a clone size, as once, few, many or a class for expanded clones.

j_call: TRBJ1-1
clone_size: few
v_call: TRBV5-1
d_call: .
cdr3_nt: TGCGCCAGCAGCTTGGAGGGAGGGGTGGGCACTGAAGCTTTCTTT
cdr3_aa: CASSLEGGVGTEAFF

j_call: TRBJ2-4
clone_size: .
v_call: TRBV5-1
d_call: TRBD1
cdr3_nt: TGCGCCAGCAGCTTGGTTGGGACAGCTAAAAACATTCAGTACTTC
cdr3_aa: CASSLVGTAKNIQYF

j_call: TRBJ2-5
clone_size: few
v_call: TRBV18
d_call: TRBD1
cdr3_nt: TGTGCCAGCTCACCACCGTCTAACAGGGGAGAGACCCAGTACTTC
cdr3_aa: CASSPPSNRGETQYF

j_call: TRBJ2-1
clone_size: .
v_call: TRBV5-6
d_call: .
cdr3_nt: TGTGCCAGCAGCTTGGTTAATCCTACCCCAATCTTC
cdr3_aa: CASSLVNPTPIF

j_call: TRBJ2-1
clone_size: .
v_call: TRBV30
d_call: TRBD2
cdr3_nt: TGTGCCTGGTTGCGGCCTAGCGGAGACAATGAGCAGCTCTTC
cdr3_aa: CAWLRPSGDNEQLF

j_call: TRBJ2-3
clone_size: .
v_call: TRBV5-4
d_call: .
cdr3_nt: TGTGCCAGCAGCTTGGGACTATGGCGGGCGGGCACAGATACGCAGTATTTT
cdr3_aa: CASSLGLWRAGTDTQYF

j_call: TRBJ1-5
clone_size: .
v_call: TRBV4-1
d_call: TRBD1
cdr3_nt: TGCGCCAGCAGCCAGACAGGGGGCGGACAGCCCCAGCATTTT
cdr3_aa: CASSQTGGGQPQHF

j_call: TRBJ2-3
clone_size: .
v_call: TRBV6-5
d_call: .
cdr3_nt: TGTGCCAGCAGTCGCAGGGGTGATACGCAGTATTTT
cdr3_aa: CASSRRGDTQYF

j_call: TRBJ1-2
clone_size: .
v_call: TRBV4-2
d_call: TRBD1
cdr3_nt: TGTGCCAGCAGCCAAGCCGGGACAGGTGGCTATGGCTACACCTTC
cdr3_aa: CASSQAGTGGYGYTF

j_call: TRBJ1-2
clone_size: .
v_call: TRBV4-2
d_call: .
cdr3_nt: TGTGCCAGCAGCCAAGATGGCGAGCGGGGCCCGAACTATGGCTACACCTTC
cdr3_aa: CASSQDGERGPNYGYTF

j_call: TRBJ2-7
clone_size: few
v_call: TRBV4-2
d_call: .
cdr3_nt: TGTGCCAGCAGCCAAGCTTGGCAGGGCACCTACGAGCAGTACTTC
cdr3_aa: CASSQAWQGTYEQYF

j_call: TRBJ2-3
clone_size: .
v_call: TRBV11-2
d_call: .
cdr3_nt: TGTGCCAGCAGCTTATTACAAGATACGCAGTATTTT
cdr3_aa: CASSLLQDTQYF

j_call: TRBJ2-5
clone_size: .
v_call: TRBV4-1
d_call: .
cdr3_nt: TGCGCCAGCAGCCAAGCCCAGTGGGGAGAAGAGACCCAGTACTTC
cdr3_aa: CASSQAQWGEETQYF

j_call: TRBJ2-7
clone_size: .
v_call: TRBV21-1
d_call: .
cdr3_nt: TGTGCCCGCTATAGCGGGAGCGGGGGCTTAGGGTTCGAGCAGTACTTC
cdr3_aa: CARYSGSGGLGFEQYF

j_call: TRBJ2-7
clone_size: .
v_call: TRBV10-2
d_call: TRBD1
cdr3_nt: TGCGCCAGCACCCTAGGGACAGGGTCCGCCTACGAGCAGTACTTC
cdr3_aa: CASTLGTGSAYEQYF

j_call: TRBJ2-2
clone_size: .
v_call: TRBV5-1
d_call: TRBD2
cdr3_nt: TGCGCCAGCAGCTTGGGAGGACTAGCGGGAGGTTCCGGGGAGCTGTTTTTT
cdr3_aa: CASSLGGLAGGSGELFF

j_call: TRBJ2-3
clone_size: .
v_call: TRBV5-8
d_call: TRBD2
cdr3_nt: TGTGCCAGCAGCCTACTAGCGGGGGATGTAGATACGCAGTATTTT
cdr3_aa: CASSLLAGDVDTQYF

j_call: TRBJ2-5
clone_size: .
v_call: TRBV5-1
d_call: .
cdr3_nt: TGCGCCAGCAGCTTGGGCCCGCTCCGGGAGACCCAGTACTTC
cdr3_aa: CASSLGPLRETQYF

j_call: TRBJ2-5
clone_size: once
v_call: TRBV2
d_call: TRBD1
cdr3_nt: TGTGCCAGCAGCCGAGGACAGGGAGAAACCCAGTACTTC
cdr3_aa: CASSRGQGETQYF

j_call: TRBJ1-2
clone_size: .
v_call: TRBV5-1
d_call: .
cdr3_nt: TGCGCCAGCAGCCCGAGGGGGTACGACTATGGCTACACCTTC
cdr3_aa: CASSPRGYDYGYTF

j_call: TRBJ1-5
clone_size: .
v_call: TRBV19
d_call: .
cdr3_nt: TGTGCCAGTAGTATAGGACAGGCCAATCAGCCCCAGCATTTT
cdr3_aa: CASSIGQANQPQHF

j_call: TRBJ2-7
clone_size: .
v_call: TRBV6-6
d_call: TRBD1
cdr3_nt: TGTGCCAGCAGTTACAGTAGGGACAGGGGGGACGAGCAGTACTTC
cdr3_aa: CASSYSRDRGDEQYF